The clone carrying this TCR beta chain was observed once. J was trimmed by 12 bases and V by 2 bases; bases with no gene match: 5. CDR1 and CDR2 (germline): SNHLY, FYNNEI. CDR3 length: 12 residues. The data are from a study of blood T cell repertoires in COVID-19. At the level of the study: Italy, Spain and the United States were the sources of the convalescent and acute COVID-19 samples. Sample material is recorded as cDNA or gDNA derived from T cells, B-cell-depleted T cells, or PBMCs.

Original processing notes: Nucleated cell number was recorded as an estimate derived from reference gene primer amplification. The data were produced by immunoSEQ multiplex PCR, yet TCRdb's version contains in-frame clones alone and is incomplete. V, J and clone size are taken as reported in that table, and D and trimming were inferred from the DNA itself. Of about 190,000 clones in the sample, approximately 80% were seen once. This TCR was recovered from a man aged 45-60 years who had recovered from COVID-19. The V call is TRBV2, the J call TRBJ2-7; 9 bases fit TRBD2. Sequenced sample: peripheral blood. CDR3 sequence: CASSENAGGRYF. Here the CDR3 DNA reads TGTGCCAGCAGTGAAAATGCGGGAGGGAGGTACTTC.